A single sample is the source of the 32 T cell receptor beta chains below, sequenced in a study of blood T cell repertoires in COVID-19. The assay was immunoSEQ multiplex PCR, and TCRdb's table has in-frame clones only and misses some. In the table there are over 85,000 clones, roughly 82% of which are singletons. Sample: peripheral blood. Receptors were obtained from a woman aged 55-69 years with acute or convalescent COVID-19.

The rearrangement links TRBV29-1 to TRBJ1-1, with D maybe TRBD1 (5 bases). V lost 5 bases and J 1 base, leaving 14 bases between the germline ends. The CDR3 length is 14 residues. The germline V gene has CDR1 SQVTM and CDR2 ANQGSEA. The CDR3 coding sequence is TGCAGCGTTTCGACGGCGGGGGGGAACACTGAAGCTTTCTTT. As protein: CSVSTAGGNTEAFF.

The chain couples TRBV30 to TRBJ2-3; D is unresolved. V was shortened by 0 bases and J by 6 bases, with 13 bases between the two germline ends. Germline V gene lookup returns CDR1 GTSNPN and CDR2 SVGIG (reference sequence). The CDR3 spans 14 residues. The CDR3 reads CAWSVLDSSDTQYF. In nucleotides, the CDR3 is TGTGCCTGGAGTGTACTGGATAGCTCTGATACGCAGTATTTT.

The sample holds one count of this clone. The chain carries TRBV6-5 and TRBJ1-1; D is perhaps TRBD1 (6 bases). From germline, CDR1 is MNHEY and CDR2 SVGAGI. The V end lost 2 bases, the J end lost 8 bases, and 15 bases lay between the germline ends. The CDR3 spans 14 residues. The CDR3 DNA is TGTGCCAGCAGTTACGATCTCCAGGGGAAAGAAGCTTTCTTT. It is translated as CASSYDLQGKEAFF.

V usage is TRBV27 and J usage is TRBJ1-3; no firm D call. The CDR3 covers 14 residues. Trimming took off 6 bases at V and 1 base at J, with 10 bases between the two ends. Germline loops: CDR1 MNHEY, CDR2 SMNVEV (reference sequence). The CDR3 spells CASRKLESGNTIYF. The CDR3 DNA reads TGTGCCAGCAGAAAACTTGAATCTGGAAACACCATATATTTT.

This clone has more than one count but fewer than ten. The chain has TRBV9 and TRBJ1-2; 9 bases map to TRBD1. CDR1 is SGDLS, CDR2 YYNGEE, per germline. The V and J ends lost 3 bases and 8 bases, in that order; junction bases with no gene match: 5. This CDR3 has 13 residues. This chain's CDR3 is CASSDRTGVGYTF. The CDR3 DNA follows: TGTGCCAGCAGCGACCGGACAGGGGTGGGCTACACCTTC.

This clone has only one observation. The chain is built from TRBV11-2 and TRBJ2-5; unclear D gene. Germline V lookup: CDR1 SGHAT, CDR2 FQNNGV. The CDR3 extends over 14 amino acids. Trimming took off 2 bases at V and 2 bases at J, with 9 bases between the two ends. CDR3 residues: CASSLSSPQETQYF. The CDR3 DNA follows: TGTGCCAGCAGCTTATCTAGTCCGCAAGAGACCCAGTACTTC.

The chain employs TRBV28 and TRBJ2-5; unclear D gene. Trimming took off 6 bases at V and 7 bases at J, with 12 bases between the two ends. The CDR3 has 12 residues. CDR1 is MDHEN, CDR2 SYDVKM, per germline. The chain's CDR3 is CASSRTGSTQYF. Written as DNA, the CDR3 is TGTGCCAGCAGCCGAACCGGGTCGACCCAGTACTTC.

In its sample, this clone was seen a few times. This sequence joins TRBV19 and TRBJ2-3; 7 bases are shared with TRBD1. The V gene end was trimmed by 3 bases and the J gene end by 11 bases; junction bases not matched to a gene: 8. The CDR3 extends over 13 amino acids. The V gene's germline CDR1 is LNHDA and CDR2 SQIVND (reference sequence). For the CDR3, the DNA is TGTGCCAGTAGTATGCCCCCGGGACAGAGGCAGTATTTT. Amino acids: CASSMPPGQRQYF.

This CDR3 reads CATSSEGAGQGSNYGYTF. Written as DNA, the CDR3 is TGTGCCACCAGCAGCGAGGGGGCGGGGCAGGGATCCAACTATGGCTACACCTTC. The chain employs TRBV15 and TRBJ1-2, with 7 bases identical to TRBD1. J was trimmed by 2 bases and V by 3 bases; bases with no gene match: 15. Germline assignment: CDR1 LNHNV and CDR2 YYDKDF (reference sequence). The CDR3 covers 18 residues.

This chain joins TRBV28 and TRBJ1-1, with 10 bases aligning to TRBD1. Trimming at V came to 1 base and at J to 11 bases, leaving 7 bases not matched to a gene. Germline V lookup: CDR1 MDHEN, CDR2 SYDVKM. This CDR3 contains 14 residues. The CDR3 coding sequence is TGTGCCAGCAGTTTATCCGGGACAGGGGTGGGGGCTTTCTTT. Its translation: CASSLSGTGVGAFF.

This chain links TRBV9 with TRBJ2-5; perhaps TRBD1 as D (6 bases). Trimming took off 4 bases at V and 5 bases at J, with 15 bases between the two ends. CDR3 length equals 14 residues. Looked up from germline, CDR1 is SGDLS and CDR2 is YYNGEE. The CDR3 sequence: CASSSKSTGETQYF. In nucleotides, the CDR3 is TGTGCCAGCAGCTCCAAGTCAACAGGGGAGACCCAGTACTTC.

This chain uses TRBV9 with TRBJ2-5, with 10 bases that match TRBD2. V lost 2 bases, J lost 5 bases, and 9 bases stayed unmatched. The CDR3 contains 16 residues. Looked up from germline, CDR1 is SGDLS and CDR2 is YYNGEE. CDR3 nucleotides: TGTGCCAGCAGCGTGTTCGCTAGCGGGGGAGGTGAGACCCAGTACTTC. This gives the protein CASSVFASGGGETQYF.

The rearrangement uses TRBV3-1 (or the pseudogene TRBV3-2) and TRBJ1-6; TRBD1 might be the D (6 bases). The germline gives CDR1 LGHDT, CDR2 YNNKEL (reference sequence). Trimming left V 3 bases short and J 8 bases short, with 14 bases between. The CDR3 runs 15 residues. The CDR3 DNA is TGTGCCAGCAGCCAGAACCCCACAGGGTATTCACCCCTCCACTTT. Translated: CASSQNPTGYSPLHF.

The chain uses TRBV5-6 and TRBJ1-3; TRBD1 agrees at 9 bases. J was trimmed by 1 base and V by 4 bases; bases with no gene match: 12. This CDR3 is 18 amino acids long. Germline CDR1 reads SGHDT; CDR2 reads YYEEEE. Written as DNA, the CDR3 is TGTGCCAGCAGCCGACGACAGGGGGTGGAATTTTCTGGAAACACCATATATTTT. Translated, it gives CASSRRQGVEFSGNTIYF.

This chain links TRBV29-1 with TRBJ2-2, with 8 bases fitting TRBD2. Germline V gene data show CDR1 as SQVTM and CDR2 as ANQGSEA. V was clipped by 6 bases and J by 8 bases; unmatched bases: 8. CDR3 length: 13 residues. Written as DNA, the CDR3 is TGCAGCGTACGCCGGGGGGGGCTAGGGGAGCTGTTTTTT. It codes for CSVRRGGLGELFF.

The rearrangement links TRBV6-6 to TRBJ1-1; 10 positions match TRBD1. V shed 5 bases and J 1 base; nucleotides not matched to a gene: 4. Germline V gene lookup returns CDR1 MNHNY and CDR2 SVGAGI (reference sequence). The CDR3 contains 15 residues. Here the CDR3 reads CASSETGGSNTEAFF. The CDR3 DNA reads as TGTGCCAGCAGTGAGACAGGGGGCTCGAACACTGAAGCTTTCTTT.

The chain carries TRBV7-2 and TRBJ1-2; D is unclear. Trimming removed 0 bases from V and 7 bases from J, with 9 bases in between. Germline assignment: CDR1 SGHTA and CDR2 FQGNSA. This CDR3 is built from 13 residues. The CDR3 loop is CASSLATYSGYTF. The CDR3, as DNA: TGTGCCAGCAGCTTAGCGACATACTCTGGCTACACCTTC.

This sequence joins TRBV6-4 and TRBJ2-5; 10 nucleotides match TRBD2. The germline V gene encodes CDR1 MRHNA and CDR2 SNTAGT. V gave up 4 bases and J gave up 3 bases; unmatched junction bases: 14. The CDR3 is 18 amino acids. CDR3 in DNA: TGTGCCAGCAGTGGGCTAGCGGGGGACCCGCCTCCCAAAGAGACCCAGTACTTC. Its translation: CASSGLAGDPPPKETQYF.

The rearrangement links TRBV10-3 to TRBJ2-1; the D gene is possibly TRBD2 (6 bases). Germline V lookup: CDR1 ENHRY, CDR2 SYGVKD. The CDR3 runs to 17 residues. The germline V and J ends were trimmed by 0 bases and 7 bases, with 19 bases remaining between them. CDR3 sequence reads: CAISESTLGGARNEQFF. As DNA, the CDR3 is TGTGCCATCAGTGAGTCGACCTTAGGCGGGGCCAGGAATGAGCAGTTCTTC.

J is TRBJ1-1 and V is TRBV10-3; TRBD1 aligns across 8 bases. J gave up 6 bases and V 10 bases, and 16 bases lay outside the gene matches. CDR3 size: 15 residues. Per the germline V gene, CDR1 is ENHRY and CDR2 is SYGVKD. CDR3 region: CATLGTPGQASEAFF. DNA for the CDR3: TGTGCCACCTTGGGCACTCCGGGACAGGCCTCTGAAGCTTTCTTT.

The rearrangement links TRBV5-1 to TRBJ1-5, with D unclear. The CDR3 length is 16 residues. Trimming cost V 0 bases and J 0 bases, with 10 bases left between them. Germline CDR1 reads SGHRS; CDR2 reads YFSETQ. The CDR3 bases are TGCGCCAGCAGCTTGGATGGACTGAATAGCAATCAGCCCCAGCATTTT. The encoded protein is CASSLDGLNSNQPQHF.

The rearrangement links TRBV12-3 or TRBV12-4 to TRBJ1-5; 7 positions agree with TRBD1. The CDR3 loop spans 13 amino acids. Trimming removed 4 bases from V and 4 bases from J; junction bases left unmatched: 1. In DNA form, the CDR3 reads TGTGCCAGCAGTTGGGACAGAAATCAGCCCCAGCATTTT. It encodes CASSWDRNQPQHF.

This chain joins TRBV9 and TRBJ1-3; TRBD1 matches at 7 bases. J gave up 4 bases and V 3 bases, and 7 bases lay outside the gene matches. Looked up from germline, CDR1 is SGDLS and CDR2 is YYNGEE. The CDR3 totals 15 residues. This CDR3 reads CASSDQTGRGNTIYF. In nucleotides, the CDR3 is TGTGCCAGCAGCGACCAGACAGGGAGGGGAAACACCATATATTTT.

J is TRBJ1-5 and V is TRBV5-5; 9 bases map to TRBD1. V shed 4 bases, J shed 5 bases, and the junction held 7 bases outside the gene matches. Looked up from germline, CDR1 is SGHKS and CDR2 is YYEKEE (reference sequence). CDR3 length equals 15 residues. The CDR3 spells CASSAPGQGYQPQHF. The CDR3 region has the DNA TGTGCCAGCAGCGCCCCGGGACAGGGCTATCAGCCCCAGCATTTT.

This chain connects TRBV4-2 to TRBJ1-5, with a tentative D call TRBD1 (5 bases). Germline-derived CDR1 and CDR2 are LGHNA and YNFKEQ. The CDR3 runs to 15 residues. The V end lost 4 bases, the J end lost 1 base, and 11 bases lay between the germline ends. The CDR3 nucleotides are TGTGCCAGCAGCCCTACCCCAGGGAGCAATCAGCCCCAGCATTTT. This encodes CASSPTPGSNQPQHF.

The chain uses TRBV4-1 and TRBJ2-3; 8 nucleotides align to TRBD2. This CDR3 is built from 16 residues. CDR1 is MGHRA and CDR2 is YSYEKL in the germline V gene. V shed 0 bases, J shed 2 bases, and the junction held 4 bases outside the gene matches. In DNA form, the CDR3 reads TGCGCCAGCAGCCAAGACGGCGGGGGGTACACAGATACGCAGTATTTT. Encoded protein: CASSQDGGGYTDTQYF.

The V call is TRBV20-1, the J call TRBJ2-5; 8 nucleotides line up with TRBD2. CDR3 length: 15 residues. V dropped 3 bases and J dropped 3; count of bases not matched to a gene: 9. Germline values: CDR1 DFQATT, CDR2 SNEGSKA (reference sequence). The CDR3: CSASGAGGLEETQYF. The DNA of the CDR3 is TGCAGTGCTAGTGGCGCGGGGGGCCTGGAAGAGACCCAGTACTTC.

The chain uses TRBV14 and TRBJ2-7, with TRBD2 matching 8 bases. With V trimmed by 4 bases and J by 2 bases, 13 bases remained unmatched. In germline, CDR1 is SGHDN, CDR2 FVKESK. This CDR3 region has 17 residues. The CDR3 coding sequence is TGTGCCAGCAGCCCCCATGTCTTTTTCGGGGGGGCCTACGAGCAGTACTTC. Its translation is CASSPHVFFGGAYEQYF.

CDR3 DNA sequence: TGCAGCGTTGAGGTGGATCTAACTCCCTCGGGCTATGGCTACACCTTC. Translating it yields CSVEVDLTPSGYGYTF. This chain links TRBV29-1 with TRBJ1-2; no clear D gene. Germline V gene data show CDR1 as SQVTM and CDR2 as ANQGSEA. The CDR3 spans 16 residues. V dropped 3 bases and J dropped 4 bases, with 21 bases sitting between them.

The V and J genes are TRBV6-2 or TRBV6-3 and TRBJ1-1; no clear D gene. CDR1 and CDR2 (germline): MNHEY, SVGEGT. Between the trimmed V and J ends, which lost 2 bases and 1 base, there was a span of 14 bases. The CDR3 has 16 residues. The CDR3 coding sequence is TGTGCCAGCAGTTACACAAGGTATTCAGGGAACACTGAAGCTTTCTTT. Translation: CASSYTRYSGNTEAFF.

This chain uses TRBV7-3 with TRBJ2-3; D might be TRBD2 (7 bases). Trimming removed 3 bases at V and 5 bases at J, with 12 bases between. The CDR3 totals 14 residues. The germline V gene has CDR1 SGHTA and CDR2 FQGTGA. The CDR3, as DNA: TGTGCCAGCAGCTTCGGGGGGCCTAAAGATACGCAGTATTTT. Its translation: CASSFGGPKDTQYF.

CDR3 DNA sequence: TGTGCCAGCAGTCCCCGTCCCCAAGAGACCCAGTACTTC. Translated: CASSPRPQETQYF. This chain joins TRBV12-3 or TRBV12-4 and TRBJ2-5; the D is unclear. CDR3 length equals 13 residues. Trimming took 5 bases from V and 1 from J, leaving 8 bases between them.